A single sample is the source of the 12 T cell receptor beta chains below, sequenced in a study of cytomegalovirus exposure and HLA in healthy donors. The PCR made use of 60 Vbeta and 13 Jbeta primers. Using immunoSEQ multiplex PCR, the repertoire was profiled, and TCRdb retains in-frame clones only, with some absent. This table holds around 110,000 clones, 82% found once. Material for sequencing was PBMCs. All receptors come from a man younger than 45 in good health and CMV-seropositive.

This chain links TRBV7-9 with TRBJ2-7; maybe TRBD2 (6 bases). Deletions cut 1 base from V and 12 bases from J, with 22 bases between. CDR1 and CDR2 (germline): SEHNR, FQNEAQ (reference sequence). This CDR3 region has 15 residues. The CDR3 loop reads CASSLGAGRMANMYV. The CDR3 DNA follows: TGTGCCAGCAGCTTAGGTGCGGGACGCATGGCGAACATGTACGTC.

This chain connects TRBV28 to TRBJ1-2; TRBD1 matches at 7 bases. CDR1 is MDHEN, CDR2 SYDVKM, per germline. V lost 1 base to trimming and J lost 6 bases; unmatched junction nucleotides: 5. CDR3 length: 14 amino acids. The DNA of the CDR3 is TGTGCCAGCAGTTTATTAGGGGGCGCTGATGGCTACACCTTC. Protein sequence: CASSLLGGADGYTF.

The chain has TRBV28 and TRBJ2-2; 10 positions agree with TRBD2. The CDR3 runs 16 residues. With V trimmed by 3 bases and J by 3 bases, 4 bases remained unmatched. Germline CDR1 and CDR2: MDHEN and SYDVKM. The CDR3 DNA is TGTGCCAGCAGTTTTGCTAGCGGGGGTTACACCGGGGAGCTGTTTTTT. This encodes CASSFASGGYTGELFF.

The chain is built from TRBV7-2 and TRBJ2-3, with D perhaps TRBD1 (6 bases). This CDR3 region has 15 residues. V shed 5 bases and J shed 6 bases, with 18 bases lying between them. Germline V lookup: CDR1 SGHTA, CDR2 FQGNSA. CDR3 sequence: CASSGGRDRGDTQYF. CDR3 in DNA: TGTGCCAGCAGCGGGGGCCGGGACCGCGGGGATACGCAGTATTTT.

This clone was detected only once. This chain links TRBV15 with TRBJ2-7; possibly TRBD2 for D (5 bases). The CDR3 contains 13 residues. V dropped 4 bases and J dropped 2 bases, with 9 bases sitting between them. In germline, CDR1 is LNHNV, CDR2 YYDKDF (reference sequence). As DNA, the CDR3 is TGTGCCACCAGCACGGACGGGACCTACGAGCAGTACTTC. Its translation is CATSTDGTYEQYF.

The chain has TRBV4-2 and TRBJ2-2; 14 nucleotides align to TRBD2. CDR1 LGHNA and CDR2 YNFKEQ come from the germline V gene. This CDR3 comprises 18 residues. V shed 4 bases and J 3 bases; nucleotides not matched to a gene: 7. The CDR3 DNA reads TGTGCCAGCAGCCGCCGACTAGCGGGGGGGCCTGACACCGGGGAGCTGTTTTTT. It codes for CASSRRLAGGPDTGELFF.

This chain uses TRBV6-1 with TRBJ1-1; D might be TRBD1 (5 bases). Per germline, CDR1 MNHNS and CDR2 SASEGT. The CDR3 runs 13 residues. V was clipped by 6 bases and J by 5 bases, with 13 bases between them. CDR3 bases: TGTGCCAGCAGAGGGGATAAAGTTACTGAAGCTTTCTTT. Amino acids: CASRGDKVTEAFF.

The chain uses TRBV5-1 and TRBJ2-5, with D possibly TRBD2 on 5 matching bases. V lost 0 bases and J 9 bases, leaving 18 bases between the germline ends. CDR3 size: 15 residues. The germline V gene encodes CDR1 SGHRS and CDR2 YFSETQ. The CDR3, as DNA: TGCGCCAGCAGCTTGGCCCGGGATCTAACGGAGGCCCAGTACTTC. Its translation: CASSLARDLTEAQYF.

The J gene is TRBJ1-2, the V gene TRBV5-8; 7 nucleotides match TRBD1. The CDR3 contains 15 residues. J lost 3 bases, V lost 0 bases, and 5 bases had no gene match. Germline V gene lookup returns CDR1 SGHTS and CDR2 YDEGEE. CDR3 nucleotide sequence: TGTGCCAGCAGCTTGGTGACAGGGCGGGACTATGGCTACACCTTC. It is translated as CASSLVTGRDYGYTF. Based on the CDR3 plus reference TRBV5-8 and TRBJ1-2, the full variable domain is EAGVTQSPTHLIKTRGQQATLRCSPISGHTSVYWYQQALGLGLQFLLWYDEGEERNRGNFPPRFSGRQFPNYSSELNVNALELEDSALYLCASSLVTGRDYGYTFGSGTRLTVV.

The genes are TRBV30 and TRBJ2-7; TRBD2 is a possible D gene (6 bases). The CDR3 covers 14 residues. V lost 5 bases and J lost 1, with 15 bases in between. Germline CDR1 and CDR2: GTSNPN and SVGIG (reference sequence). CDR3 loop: CAWARDSRSYEQYF. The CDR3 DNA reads TGTGCCTGGGCCCGGGACTCCCGATCCTACGAGCAGTACTTC. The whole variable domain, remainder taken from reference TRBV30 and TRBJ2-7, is SQTIHQWPATLVQPVGSPLSLECTVEGTSNPNLYWYRQAAGRGLQLLFYSVGIGQISSEVPQNLSASRPQDRQFILSSKKLLLSDSGFYLCAWARDSRSYEQYFGPGTRLTVT.

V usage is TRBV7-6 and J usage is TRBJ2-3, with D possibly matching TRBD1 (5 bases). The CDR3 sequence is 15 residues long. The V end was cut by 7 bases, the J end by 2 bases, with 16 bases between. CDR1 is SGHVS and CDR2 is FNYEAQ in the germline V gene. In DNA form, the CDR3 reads TGTGCCAGCACCGAAGGGGCAGGAGACACAGATACGCAGTATTTT. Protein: CASTEGAGDTDTQYF.

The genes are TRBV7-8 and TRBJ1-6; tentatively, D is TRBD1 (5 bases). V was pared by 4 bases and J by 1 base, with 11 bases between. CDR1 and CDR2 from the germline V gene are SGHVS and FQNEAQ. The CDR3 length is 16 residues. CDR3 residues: CASSSGLESYNSPLHF. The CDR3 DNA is TGTGCCAGCAGCTCGGGACTGGAATCCTATAATTCACCCCTCCACTTT.